This TCR beta chain was recovered during a study of PD-L1 blockade in urothelial cancer. Time point of the sample: peripheral blood 6 weeks after treatment start. Some clones are missing from TCRdb's copy, which holds only in-frame ones; the method was immunoSEQ multiplex PCR. The sample has around 30,000 clones; over 60% are singletons. This clone was seen once. The CDR3 loop spans 14 amino acids. Trimming pared 6 bases from V and 5 bases from J, leaving 13 bases between. CDR1 is SNHLY, CDR2 FYNNEI, per germline. Here the sequenced sample was PBMCs, taken around atezolizumab (anti-PD-L1) treatment. The chain carries TRBV2 and TRBJ1-4; TRBD1 might be the D (6 bases). The receptor was isolated from a man between 65 and 79 years old with urothelial cancer. The DNA for the CDR3 is TGTGCCAGCAGGGCAGGGGTCCTCAATGAAAAACTGTTTTTT. It yields the protein CASRAGVLNEKLFF.